A few counts support the clone carrying this T cell receptor (beta chain). No antigen is known for it. One end of the junction is discordant with germline, which a read error may explain. This entry belongs to a study of blood T cells in healthy people across ages. Study findings and constraints: Older individuals had lower TCR beta diversity per million T cells (the decline was roughly linear).

PCR was performed a second time for roughly 7 to 12 cycles using a sample-barcoded 5' primer and a J-beta primer mix. TCRdb fed the 5' RACE reads into MiXCR, producing one record per CDR3 protein. The sample includes some 700,000 distinct CDR3 sequences, 22% seen only once; the top ten take around 21%. The TCR was taken from a man between 65 and 79 years old in good health. Sample: blood.

CDR3 DNA: TGTGCCACCAGTGTTTTGCGGGGGGGAACAGATACGCAGTATTTT. Protein sequence: CATSVLRGGTDTQYF. The gene calls are TRBV24-1 and TRBJ2-3; 9 bases line up with TRBD2. CDR3 length: 15 amino acids. Germline V lookup: CDR1 KGHDR, CDR2 SFDVKD.